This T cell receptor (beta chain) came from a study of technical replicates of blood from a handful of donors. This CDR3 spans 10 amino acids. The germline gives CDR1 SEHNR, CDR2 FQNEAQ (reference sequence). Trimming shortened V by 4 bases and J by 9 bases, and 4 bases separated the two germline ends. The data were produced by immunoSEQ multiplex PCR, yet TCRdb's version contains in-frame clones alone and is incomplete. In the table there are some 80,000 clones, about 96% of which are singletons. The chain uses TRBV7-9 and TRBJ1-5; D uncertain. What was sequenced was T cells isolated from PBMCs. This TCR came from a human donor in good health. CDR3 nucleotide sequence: TGTGCCAGCAGCTCAGGGCCCCAGCATTTT. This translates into CASSSGPQHF.